These 18 T cell receptor beta chains were sequenced from one sample in a study of shared clonotypes between healthy human individuals. Assay: immunoSEQ multiplex PCR; the TCRdb copy retains only in-frame clones and omits some. The sample has around 2,000,000 clones, about 94% seen once. Naive CD8 cells lacked CD45RO, underwent positive selection for CCR7 and left out terminally differentiated effector memory CD45RA+ cells. Sequencing used naive CD8+ T cells sorted from blood. Receptors originate from a young man in good health.

V is TRBV9 and J is TRBJ2-1; 9 positions match TRBD2. V shed 4 bases and J 3 bases; nucleotides not matched to a gene: 11. CDR1 and CDR2 (germline): SGDLS, YYNGEE. This CDR3 spans 17 amino acids. The CDR3 bases are TGTGCCAGCAGCCCTCATTCTAGCGGGAAGATCTACAATGAGCAGTTCTTC. It specifies CASSPHSSGKIYNEQFF.

The CDR3 sequence is CAARVGVGTGELFF. CDR3 nucleotides: TGTGCCGCCAGGGTGGGGGTCGGCACCGGGGAGCTGTTTTTT. The chain recombines TRBV6-5 with TRBJ2-2; D may match TRBD1 or TRBD2 (5 bases each). V was trimmed by 11 bases and J by 4 bases, leaving 17 bases between them. This CDR3 has 14 amino acids. Germline CDR1 and CDR2: MNHEY and SVGAGI.

The chain combines TRBV4-1 with TRBJ1-5; D uncertain. This CDR3 has 15 residues. V gave up 1 base and J gave up 5 bases, with 12 bases separating them. Germline assignment: CDR1 MGHRA and CDR2 YSYEKL. In DNA form, the CDR3 reads TGCGCCAGCAGCCAAGTAAAAGGAATTGATCAGCCCCAGCATTTT. It is translated as CASSQVKGIDQPQHF.

The chain couples TRBV14 to TRBJ1-2; D unclear. CDR1 SGHDN and CDR2 FVKESK come from the germline V gene. Trimming shortened V by 0 bases and J by 4 bases, and 12 bases separated the two germline ends. The CDR3 consists of 15 residues. DNA of the CDR3: TGTGCCAGCAGCCAAGATCACGAAACGATCTATGGCTACACCTTC. As protein: CASSQDHETIYGYTF.

In this sample, this clone turned up once. The V call is TRBV11-2, the J call TRBJ2-3, with D perhaps TRBD1 or TRBD2 (6 bases each). The CDR3 length is 18 residues. Trimming stripped 0 bases from V and 2 bases from J, with 18 bases between. From germline, CDR1 is SGHAT and CDR2 FQNNGV. CDR3: CASSLDVFGGGITDTQYF. The CDR3 DNA reads TGTGCCAGCAGCTTAGACGTTTTCGGAGGGGGGATCACAGATACGCAGTATTTT. Full variable domain (remainder filled in from reference TRBV11-2 and TRBJ2-3): EAGVAQSPRYKIIEKRQSVAFWCNPISGHATLYWYQQILGQGPKLLIQFQNNGVVDDSQLPKDRFSAERLKGVDSTLKIQPAKLEDSAVYLCASSLDVFGGGITDTQYFGPGTRLTVL.

This clone was detected once. The rearrangement links TRBV7-9 to TRBJ2-5; D is perhaps TRBD1 (6 bases). The CDR3 contains 13 residues. V was trimmed by 4 bases and J by 6 bases, leaving 12 bases between them. Germline V gene sequence: CDR1 SEHNR, CDR2 FQNEAQ (reference sequence). In DNA form, the CDR3 reads TGTGCCAGCAGCTCGGACAGTAGGCAGACCCAGTACTTC. Its translation is CASSSDSRQTQYF.

Notes on this clone: Within the sample, other DNA sequences also encode this same CDR3. CDR3 amino acids: CASSLHTGGNTEAFF. The DNA for the CDR3 is TGTGCCAGCAGCTTACACACAGGGGGTAACACTGAAGCTTTCTTT. The chain combines TRBV7-9 with TRBJ1-1, with 8 bases matching TRBD1. The V gene end was trimmed by 2 bases and the J gene end by 2 bases; junction bases not matched to a gene: 4. This CDR3 has 15 residues. The V gene's germline CDR1 is SEHNR and CDR2 FQNEAQ (reference sequence).

CDR3 bases: TGCGCCAGCAGTCAATCGGTAGCGGACCCCGCCGAGCAGTACTTC. It specifies CASSQSVADPAEQYF. The V gene is TRBV23-1, the J gene TRBJ2-7; tentatively, D is TRBD2 (6 bases). TRBV23-1 is an ORF; its function is uncertain. The CDR3 has 15 residues. V shed 0 bases and J shed 6 bases, with 15 bases lying between them.

This chain links TRBV19 with TRBJ2-7; D perhaps matches TRBD1 (6 bases). The V end was cut by 0 bases, the J end by 3 bases, with 15 bases between. CDR3 length: 16 amino acids. CDR1 is LNHDA, CDR2 SQIVND, per germline (reference sequence). The CDR3 spells CASSIDIAQGFYEQYF. In nucleotides, the CDR3 is TGTGCCAGTAGTATAGATATCGCGCAGGGGTTCTACGAGCAGTACTTC.

This sequence joins TRBV5-1 and TRBJ1-2; D ambiguous. The CDR3 is made up of 13 amino acids. Trimming stripped 1 base from V and 3 bases from J, with 7 bases between. CDR1 and CDR2 (germline): SGHRS, YFSETQ. The CDR3 coding sequence is TGCGCCAGCAGCTTGACGGAACACTATGGCTACACCTTC. Amino acids: CASSLTEHYGYTF.

J is TRBJ1-1 and V is TRBV19; D is perhaps TRBD1 (5 bases). The CDR3 has 15 amino acids. The germline V gene has CDR1 LNHDA and CDR2 SQIVND (reference sequence). Trimming removed 3 bases from V and 1 base from J, with 12 bases in between. CDR3 region: CASSMVQGGNTEAFF. CDR3 DNA sequence: TGTGCCAGTAGTATGGTTCAGGGAGGGAACACTGAAGCTTTCTTT.

The chain is built from TRBV10-2 and TRBJ2-7; possibly TRBD1 or TRBD2 for D (5 bases each). The CDR3 totals 14 residues. Germline V gene sequence: CDR1 WSHSY, CDR2 SAAADI. The ends were cut back, 2 bases at V and 2 bases at J, with 10 bases in the middle. The CDR3 region is CASSEEGQAYEQYF. The CDR3 DNA reads TGCGCCAGCAGTGAGGAGGGGCAGGCCTACGAGCAGTACTTC.

The CDR3 loop reads CASSQESEYEQYF. DNA for the CDR3: TGCGCCAGCAGCCAAGAAAGCGAGTACGAGCAGTACTTC. The chain employs TRBV4-1 and TRBJ2-7; D not certain. V lost 0 bases to trimming and J lost 4 bases, with 7 bases between them. Germline loops: CDR1 MGHRA, CDR2 YSYEKL. The CDR3 covers 13 residues.

The chain uses TRBV28 and TRBJ1-4; TRBD1 matches 7 bases. The germline V gene has CDR1 MDHEN and CDR2 SYDVKM. Trimming took 5 bases from V and 1 from J; bases not matched to a gene: 7. This CDR3 comprises 16 residues. CDR3 region: CASSLAGGLTNEKLFF. For the CDR3, the DNA is TGTGCCAGCAGTCTAGCAGGGGGTCTAACTAATGAAAAACTGTTTTTT.

This chain uses TRBV27 with TRBJ2-5; 7 positions agree with TRBD1. There are 14 residues in the CDR3. Germline assignment: CDR1 MNHEY and CDR2 SMNVEV (reference sequence). J was trimmed by 4 bases and V by 3 bases; bases with no gene match: 5. CDR3 nucleotides: TGTGCCAGCAGTTTTTCTAGGGGGCGAGAGACCCAGTACTTC. Amino acids: CASSFSRGRETQYF.

The chain links TRBV27 to TRBJ2-2; 11 bases map to TRBD1. Trimming removed 5 bases from V and 7 bases from J; junction bases left unmatched: 6. CDR1 and CDR2 from the germline V gene are MNHEY and SMNVEV (reference sequence). The CDR3 totals 15 residues. The CDR3 protein is CASSRGQGAIGELFF. For the CDR3, the DNA is TGTGCCAGCAGTCGTGGACAGGGGGCCATCGGGGAGCTGTTTTTT.

The chain is built from TRBV7-6 and TRBJ2-7; D might be TRBD1 or TRBD2, each matching 5 bases. The V and J ends lost 5 bases and 0 bases respectively, with 20 bases between them. The CDR3 sequence is 17 residues long. Germline assignment: CDR1 SGHVS and CDR2 FNYEAQ. The CDR3, as DNA: TGTGCCAGCAGCCCCTCGGTGGGGGACCCATTCTCCTACGAGCAGTACTTC. Translating gives CASSPSVGDPFSYEQYF.

The rearrangement joins TRBV4-1 to TRBJ2-1; TRBD2 matches 7 bases. This CDR3 comprises 18 residues. V lost 0 bases, J lost 5 bases, and 13 bases stayed unmatched. Germline V gene sequence: CDR1 MGHRA, CDR2 YSYEKL. As DNA, the CDR3 is TGCGCCAGCAGCCAAGATCCTGATCGTAGCGGGCTAAACAATGAGCAGTTCTTC. Protein sequence: CASSQDPDRSGLNNEQFF.